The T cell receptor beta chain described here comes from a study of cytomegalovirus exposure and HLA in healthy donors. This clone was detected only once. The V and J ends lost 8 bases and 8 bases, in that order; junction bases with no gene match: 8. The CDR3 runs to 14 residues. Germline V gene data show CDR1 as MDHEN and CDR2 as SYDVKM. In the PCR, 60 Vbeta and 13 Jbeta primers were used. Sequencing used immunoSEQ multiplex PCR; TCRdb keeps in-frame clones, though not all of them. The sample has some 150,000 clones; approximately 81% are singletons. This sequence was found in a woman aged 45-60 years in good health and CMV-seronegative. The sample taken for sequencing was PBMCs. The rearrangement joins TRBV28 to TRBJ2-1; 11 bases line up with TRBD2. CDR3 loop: CASQLATSGDEQFF. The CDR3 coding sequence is TGTGCCAGCCAACTAGCGACTAGCGGGGATGAGCAGTTCTTC.